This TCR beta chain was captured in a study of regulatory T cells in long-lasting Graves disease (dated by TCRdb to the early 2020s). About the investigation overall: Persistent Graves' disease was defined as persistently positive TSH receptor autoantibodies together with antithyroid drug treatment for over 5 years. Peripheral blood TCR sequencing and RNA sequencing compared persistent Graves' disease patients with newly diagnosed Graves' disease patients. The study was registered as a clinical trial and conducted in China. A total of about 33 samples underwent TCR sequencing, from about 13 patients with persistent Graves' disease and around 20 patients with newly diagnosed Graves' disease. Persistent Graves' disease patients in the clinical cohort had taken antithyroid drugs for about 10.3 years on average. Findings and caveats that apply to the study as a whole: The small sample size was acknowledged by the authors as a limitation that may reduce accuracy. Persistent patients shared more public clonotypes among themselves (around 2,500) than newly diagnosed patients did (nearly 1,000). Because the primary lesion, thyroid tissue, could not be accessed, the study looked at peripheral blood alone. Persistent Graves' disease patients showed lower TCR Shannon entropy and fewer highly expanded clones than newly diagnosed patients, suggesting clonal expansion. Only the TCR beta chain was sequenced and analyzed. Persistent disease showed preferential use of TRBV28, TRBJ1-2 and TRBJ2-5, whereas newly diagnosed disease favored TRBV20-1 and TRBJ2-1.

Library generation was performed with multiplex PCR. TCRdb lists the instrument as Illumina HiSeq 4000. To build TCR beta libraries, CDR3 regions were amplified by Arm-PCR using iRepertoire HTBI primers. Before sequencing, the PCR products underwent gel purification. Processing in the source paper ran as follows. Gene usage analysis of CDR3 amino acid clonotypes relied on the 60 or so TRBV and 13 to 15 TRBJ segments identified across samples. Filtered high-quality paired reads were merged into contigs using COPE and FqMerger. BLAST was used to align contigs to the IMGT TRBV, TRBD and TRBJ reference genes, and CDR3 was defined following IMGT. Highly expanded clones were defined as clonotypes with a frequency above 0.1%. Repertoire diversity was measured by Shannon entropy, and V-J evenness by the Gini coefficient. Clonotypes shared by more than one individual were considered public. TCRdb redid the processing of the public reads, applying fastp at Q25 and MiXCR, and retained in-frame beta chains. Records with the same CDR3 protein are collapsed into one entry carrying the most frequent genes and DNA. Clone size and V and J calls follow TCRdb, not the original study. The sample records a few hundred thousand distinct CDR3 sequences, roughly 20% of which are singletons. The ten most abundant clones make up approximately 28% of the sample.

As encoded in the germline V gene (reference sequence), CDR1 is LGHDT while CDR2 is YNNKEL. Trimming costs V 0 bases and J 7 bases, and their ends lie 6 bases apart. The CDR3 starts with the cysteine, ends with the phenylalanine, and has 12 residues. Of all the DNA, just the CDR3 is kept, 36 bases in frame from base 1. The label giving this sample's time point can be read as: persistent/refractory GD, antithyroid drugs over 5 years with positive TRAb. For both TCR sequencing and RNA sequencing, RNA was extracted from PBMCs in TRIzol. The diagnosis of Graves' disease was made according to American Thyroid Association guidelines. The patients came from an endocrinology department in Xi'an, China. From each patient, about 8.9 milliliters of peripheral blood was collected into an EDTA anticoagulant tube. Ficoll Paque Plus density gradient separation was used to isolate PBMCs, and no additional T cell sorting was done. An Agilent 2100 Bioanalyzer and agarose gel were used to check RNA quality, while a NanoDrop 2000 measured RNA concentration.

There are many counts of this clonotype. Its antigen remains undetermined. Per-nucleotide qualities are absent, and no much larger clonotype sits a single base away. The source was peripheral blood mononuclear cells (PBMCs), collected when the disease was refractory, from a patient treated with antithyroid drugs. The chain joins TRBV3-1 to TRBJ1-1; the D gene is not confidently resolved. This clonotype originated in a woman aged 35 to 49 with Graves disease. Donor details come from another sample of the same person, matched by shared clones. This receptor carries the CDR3 CASSQDLREAFF. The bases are TGTGCCAGCAGCCAAGATCTACGTGAAGCTTTCTTT.